These T cell receptor beta chains were read from a single sample in a study of radiotherapy plus CTLA-4 blockade in lung cancer. Profiled with immunoSEQ multiplex PCR; TCRdb holds only in-frame clones, not every one. The sample consists of 75,000 to 100,000 clones, around 79% of them appearing once. The sequenced sample was peripheral blood, obtained from a patient treated with radiotherapy plus ipilimumab. All receptors come from a human donor with non-small cell lung cancer who had a partial response to radiotherapy plus ipilimumab. Some clones in this sample may be carry-over from other donors' samples. The conserved cysteine and the conserved F or W are not part of the CDR3 here. Each record gives: J gene, clone size, V gene, CDR3 protein. Only part of the rows carry a size: once, few, many, or a class if the clone is expanded.

J gene: TRBJ1-5; clone size: .; V gene: TRBV28; CDR3 protein: ASRGTGNQPQH
J gene: TRBJ2-7; clone size: .; V gene: TRBV6-1; CDR3 protein: ASRSGRPPYEQY
J gene: TRBJ2-7; clone size: .; V gene: TRBV28; CDR3 protein: ASIPNRAGGPYNNEQY
J gene: TRBJ2-7; clone size: .; V gene: TRBV28; CDR3 protein: ASSPIRGVSYEQY
J gene: TRBJ2-3; clone size: .; V gene: TRBV5-4; CDR3 protein: ASSLTGGADTQY
J gene: TRBJ1-1; clone size: .; V gene: TRBV7-3; CDR3 protein: ASSLNRGSGRTEAF
J gene: TRBJ2-6; clone size: few; V gene: TRBV11-3; CDR3 protein: ASRKGQNSGANVLT
J gene: TRBJ2-1; clone size: few; V gene: TRBV2; CDR3 protein: ASSDKTSGVGNEQF
J gene: TRBJ1-6; clone size: .; V gene: TRBV4-2; CDR3 protein: ASSQDRRNSPLH
J gene: TRBJ2-7; clone size: .; V gene: TRBV5-4; CDR3 protein: ASSYGTTYEQY
J gene: TRBJ1-2; clone size: few; V gene: TRBV5-1; CDR3 protein: ASSEGTGGGYT
J gene: TRBJ2-7; clone size: .; V gene: TRBV4-3; CDR3 protein: ASSQGTTGGRYEQY
J gene: TRBJ2-1; clone size: .; V gene: TRBV10-2; CDR3 protein: ASSRTSGGRGEQF
J gene: TRBJ2-2; clone size: few; V gene: TRBV6-1; CDR3 protein: ASSDLRGRGTGELF
J gene: TRBJ1-2; clone size: .; V gene: TRBV7-9; CDR3 protein: ASSSIGWGTTNYGYT
J gene: TRBJ2-3; clone size: .; V gene: TRBV5-6; CDR3 protein: ASSRRRDSSTDTQY
J gene: TRBJ1-2; clone size: .; V gene: TRBV27; CDR3 protein: ASSSGLYRGTANYGYT
J gene: TRBJ2-7; clone size: .; V gene: TRBV11-2; CDR3 protein: ASSFAYEQY
J gene: TRBJ2-7; clone size: .; V gene: TRBV5-5; CDR3 protein: ASSLVGLPSYEQY
J gene: TRBJ2-5; clone size: .; V gene: TRBV25-1; CDR3 protein: ASSESGTGRRETQY
J gene: TRBJ2-7; clone size: once; V gene: TRBV18; CDR3 protein: ASSPAGLARNKQY
J gene: TRBJ1-2; clone size: .; V gene: TRBV18; CDR3 protein: ASSPDKAGGYT
J gene: TRBJ2-5; clone size: .; V gene: TRBV6-6; CDR3 protein: ASSPPPGETQY
J gene: TRBJ2-7; clone size: .; V gene: TRBV27; CDR3 protein: ASSLYRLSYEQY
J gene: TRBJ2-3; clone size: once; V gene: TRBV28; CDR3 protein: ASSLSRGWITDTQY